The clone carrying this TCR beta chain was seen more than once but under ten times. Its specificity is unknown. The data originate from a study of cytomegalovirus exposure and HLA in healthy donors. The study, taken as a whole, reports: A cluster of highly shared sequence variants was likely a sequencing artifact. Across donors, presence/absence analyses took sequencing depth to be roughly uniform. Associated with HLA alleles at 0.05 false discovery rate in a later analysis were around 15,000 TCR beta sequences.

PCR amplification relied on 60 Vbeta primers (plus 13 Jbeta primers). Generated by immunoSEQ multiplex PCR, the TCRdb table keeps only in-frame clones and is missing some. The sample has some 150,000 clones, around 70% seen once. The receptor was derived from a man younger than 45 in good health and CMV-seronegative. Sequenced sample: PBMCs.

The CDR3 region is CASSPLAGGLDEQYF. CDR3 in DNA: TGTGCCAGCAGTCCACTAGCGGGGGGGCTCGACGAGCAGTACTTC. The rearrangement joins TRBV27 to TRBJ2-7, with 13 bases aligning to TRBD2. This CDR3 has 15 amino acids. V was pared by 5 bases and J by 5 bases, with 6 bases of the junction left unmatched. Germline V gene lookup returns CDR1 MNHEY and CDR2 SMNVEV (reference sequence).